These 10 T cell receptor beta chains originate from one sample sequenced in a study of blood T cell repertoires in COVID-19. The method was immunoSEQ multiplex PCR; TCRdb's version includes in-frame clones alone and lacks a portion of them. The top ten clones hold 3.5% to 5% of a sample with roughly 96,000 clones, 70% to 90% of them seen once. Sequencing was done on a sample of peripheral blood. Source of these receptors: a man aged 55 to 70 with acute or convalescent COVID-19.

This clone turned up a few times. V is TRBV27 and J is TRBJ2-2; tentatively, D is TRBD2 (5 bases). The CDR3 is made up of 15 amino acids. Trimming removed 7 bases at V and 6 bases at J, with 18 bases between. The germline CDR1 and CDR2 sequences are MNHEY and SMNVEV (reference sequence). CDR3 coding DNA: TGTGCCAGCACCCTTGGAGGCACCCGCTCCGGGGAGCTGTTTTTT. Its translation is CASTLGGTRSGELFF.

The V gene is TRBV15, the J gene TRBJ2-1, with a tentative D call TRBD2 (6 bases). Trimming pared 3 bases from V and 7 bases from J, leaving 10 bases between. This CDR3 has 13 amino acids. Per germline, CDR1 LNHNV and CDR2 YYDKDF (reference sequence). CDR3 residues: CATSRSTRNEQFF. The CDR3 nucleotides read TGTGCCACCAGCAGGTCGACTAGGAATGAGCAGTTCTTC.

A note on this clone: One end of the junction varies from germline; a read error may be responsible. The V gene is TRBV11-2, the J gene TRBJ1-3; weak D call: TRBD1 (5 bases). The V gene's germline CDR1 is SGHAT and CDR2 FQNNGV. CDR3 size: 11 residues. CDR3 loop: CASSLGLQPSF. In DNA form, the CDR3 reads TGTGCCAGCAGCCTGGGACTCCAGCCGAGTTTT.

The chain combines TRBV12-3 or TRBV12-4 with TRBJ2-3; D is unresolved. The CDR3 runs to 12 residues. V shed 4 bases and J shed 2 bases, with 4 bases lying between them. The chain's CDR3 is CASSSYTDTQYF. CDR3 sequence (DNA): TGTGCCAGCAGTTCGTACACAGATACGCAGTATTTT.

V usage is TRBV14 and J usage is TRBJ2-7; D may be TRBD1 (6 bases). The V and J ends lost 3 bases and 3 bases respectively, with 18 bases between them. CDR1 SGHDN and CDR2 FVKESK come from the germline V gene. The CDR3 consists of 16 residues. The DNA of the CDR3 is TGTGCCAGCAGCCATTTTCGGGCAGGGGATCACTACGAGCAGTACGTC. Protein: CASSHFRAGDHYEQYV.

V and J are TRBV29-1 and TRBJ1-2; 10 bases fit TRBD1. After removal of 6 bases from V and 4 bases from J, the junction contained 8 bases not matched to a gene. The CDR3 totals 14 residues. Germline lookup yields CDR1 SQVTM and CDR2 ANQGSEA. The CDR3 loop reads CSVPGTGEVYGYTF. DNA for the CDR3: TGCAGCGTCCCCGGGACAGGGGAGGTCTATGGCTACACCTTC.

The chain carries TRBV5-1 and TRBJ1-5, with D possibly TRBD1 on 5 matching bases. V shed 5 bases and J shed 3 bases, with 15 bases lying between them. CDR1 and CDR2 from the germline V gene are SGHRS and YFSETQ. CDR3 length: 15 amino acids. CDR3 region: CASSRWTGDNQPQHF. CDR3 coding DNA: TGCGCCAGCAGTCGGTGGACGGGGGACAATCAGCCCCAGCATTTT.

V gene TRBV5-6 combines with J gene TRBJ2-2, with TRBD2 as a possible D gene (5 bases). CDR3 size: 14 residues. Germline CDR1 is SGHDT and CDR2 is YYEEEE. The germline V and J ends were trimmed by 5 bases and 5 bases, with 13 bases remaining between them. Written as DNA, the CDR3 is TGTGCCAGCAGGCCCGGGATTCTTACCGGGGAGCTGTTTTTT. The encoded protein is CASRPGILTGELFF.

J is TRBJ2-1 and V is TRBV11-3; D ambiguous. Trimming left V 5 bases short and J 3 bases short, with 8 bases between. The germline V gene encodes CDR1 SGHNT and CDR2 YENEEA. The CDR3 spans 13 residues. The CDR3 sequence is CASSLEDYNEQFF. CDR3 sequence (DNA): TGTGCCAGCAGCCTCGAGGACTACAATGAGCAGTTCTTC.

The chain has TRBV12-5 and TRBJ1-1, with a possible D match to TRBD1 (6 bases). Germline CDR1 LGHNT, CDR2 FRNRAP. This CDR3 has 19 residues. V was pared by 0 bases and J by 3 bases, with 23 bases between. DNA for the CDR3: TGTGCTAGTGGTTTGGTCGACCCAGACAGGTCCCACGGGTACACTGAAGCTTTCTTT. It codes for CASGLVDPDRSHGYTEAFF.